Sequencing of this T cell receptor (beta chain) was carried out in a study of control samples from healthy donors and cancer patients. The CDR3 runs 13 residues. The germline CDR1 and CDR2 sequences are SNHLY and FYNNEI. V was cut by 3 bases and J by 5 bases, with 11 bases left in between. Generated by immunoSEQ multiplex PCR, the TCRdb table keeps only in-frame clones and is missing some. The data show about 120,000 clones, 80% to 90% seen once. The sample comprised blood. This receptor was taken from a young man in good health. The rearrangement links TRBV2 to TRBJ2-7; no definite D call. CDR3 sequence: CASSDRFNHEQYF. The CDR3 bases are TGTGCCAGCAGTGACAGGTTTAACCACGAGCAGTACTTC. The full variable domain, its missing parts supplied by reference TRBV2 and TRBJ2-7, is EPEVTQTPSHQVTQMGQEVILRCVPISNHLYFYWYRQILGQKVEFLVSFYNNEISEKSEIFDDQFSVERPDGSNFTLKIRSTKLEDSAMYFCASSDRFNHEQYFGPGTRLTVT.